This T cell receptor beta chain stems from a study of CD8 T cells in Susac syndrome. The study's findings and limits: Susac-specific public clones found in total CD8+ repertoires numbered sixteen, and those in CD8+ TEMRA repertoires numbered about five.

A note on this clonotype: What it binds is unknown.

Reverse transcription used roughly 0.45 to 1 ug RNA and random hexamers. TCR beta CDR3 was amplified by immunoSEQ covering 54 Vbeta and 13 Jbeta. TCRdb processed the immunoSEQ multiplex PCR reads anew with MiXCR; each CDR3 protein has one entry. The sample records about 130,000 distinct CDR3 sequences, around 94% being singletons. There are 14 residues in the CDR3. The germline V gene has CDR1 SEHNR and CDR2 FQNEAQ (reference sequence). The V and J ends lost 3 bases and 2 bases, in that order; junction bases with no gene match: 2. The sequenced sample was CD8+ T cells from PBMCs. The clonotype was recovered from a human donor with Susac syndrome. V and J are TRBV7-9 and TRBJ2-5, with 8 bases aligning to TRBD2. The CDR3 DNA reads TGTGCCAGCAGCTTCACTAGCGGACAAGAGACCCAGTACTTC. Its protein product is CASSFTSGQETQYF. The full variable domain, its missing parts supplied by reference TRBV7-9 and TRBJ2-5, is DTGVSQNPRHKITKRGQNVTFRCDPISEHNRLYWYRQTLGQGPEFLTYFQNEAQLEKSRLLSDRFSAERPKGSFSTLEIQRTEQGDSAMYLCASSFTSGQETQYFGPGTRLLVL.